The 25 T cell receptor beta chains given below trace back to one sample, sequenced in a study of blood T cell repertoires in COVID-19. The assay was immunoSEQ multiplex PCR, and TCRdb's table has in-frame clones only and misses some. The top ten hold 3% of the sample, which has 400,000 or so clones, 85% to 90% seen once. Sequences were obtained from peripheral blood. The receptors were gathered from a human donor in a cohort sampled during active COVID-19.

The J gene is TRBJ2-4, the V gene TRBV3-1 (or the pseudogene TRBV3-2), with D unresolved. This CDR3 has 15 amino acids. V was cut by 3 bases and J by 0 bases, with 9 bases left in between. Germline V lookup: CDR1 LGHDT, CDR2 YNNKEL (reference sequence). The CDR3 DNA reads as TGTGCCAGCAGCCAGGTTACTGGAGCCAAAAACATTCAGTACTTC. It is translated as CASSQVTGAKNIQYF.

The chain carries TRBV5-1 and TRBJ2-7; the match to TRBD1 covers 7 bases. From germline, CDR1 is SGHRS and CDR2 YFSETQ. V shed 0 bases, J shed 5 bases, and the junction held 5 bases outside the gene matches. The CDR3 totals 14 residues. Here the CDR3 reads CASSLDRGDHEQYF. CDR3 coding DNA: TGCGCCAGCAGCTTGGACAGGGGAGACCACGAGCAGTACTTC.

The chain links TRBV7-8 to TRBJ1-1, with D unresolved. The CDR3 spans 14 residues. Per the germline V gene, CDR1 is SGHVS and CDR2 is FQNEAQ. V lost 7 bases and J lost 4, with 16 bases in between. The CDR3 reads CASNLIPGGTEAFF. The CDR3 bases are TGTGCCAGCAACCTAATTCCGGGAGGCACTGAAGCTTTCTTT.

This chain links TRBV27 with TRBJ1-2; 7 positions match TRBD1. The V segment lost 6 bases and the J segment 3 bases; nucleotides outside the gene matches: 10. CDR1 and CDR2 from the germline V gene are MNHEY and SMNVEV (reference sequence). CDR3 length equals 15 residues. The CDR3 region has the DNA TGTGCCAGCAGAGGTTATAACAGGGGTGACTATGGCTACACCTTC. Its translation is CASRGYNRGDYGYTF.

The rearrangement uses TRBV2 and TRBJ2-5, with TRBD1 as a possible D gene (7 bases). Trimming shortened V by 9 bases and J by 5 bases, and 13 bases separated the two germline ends. The V gene's germline CDR1 is SNHLY and CDR2 FYNNEI. CDR3 size: 12 residues. For the CDR3, the DNA is TGTGCCAGTGGAGGGGGCCTCGAGACCCAGTACTTC. Translated, it gives CASGGGLETQYF.

V usage is TRBV5-1 and J usage is TRBJ1-6; D call uncertain. The CDR3 length is 16 residues. Germline V gene sequence: CDR1 SGHRS, CDR2 YFSETQ. Trimming removed 4 bases at V and 5 bases at J, with 16 bases between. CDR3 loop: CASSVEGRVNNSPLHF. The CDR3 nucleotides are TGCGCCAGCAGCGTAGAGGGTAGGGTCAATAATTCACCCCTCCACTTT.

The chain joins TRBV6-5 to TRBJ1-4, with no clear D. This CDR3 comprises 14 residues. V gave up 7 bases and J gave up 8 bases, with 17 bases separating them. CDR1 is MNHEY and CDR2 is SVGAGI in the germline V gene. CDR3 sequence reads: CASNLIPGREKLFF. In DNA, the CDR3 is TGTGCCAGCAACTTAATCCCCGGGAGGGAAAAACTGTTTTTT.

The V call is TRBV19, the J call TRBJ2-3; 11 nucleotides line up with TRBD2. Trimming removed 9 bases from V and 2 bases from J; junction bases left unmatched: 4. CDR3 size: 14 residues. Germline CDR1 and CDR2: LNHDA and SQIVND (reference sequence). Here the CDR3 reads CASGTSGSTDTQYF. The CDR3 DNA is TGTGCCAGCGGGACTAGCGGTTCCACAGATACGCAGTATTTT.

This clone was observed once. The chain has TRBV14 and TRBJ2-7; 12 bases match TRBD2. Per germline, CDR1 SGHDN and CDR2 FVKESK. CDR3 length: 17 amino acids. V gave up 0 bases and J gave up 6 bases; unmatched junction bases: 9. The CDR3 loop is CASSQDLRTSGMVEQYF. The CDR3 DNA sequence: TGTGCCAGCAGCCAAGATCTCAGGACTAGCGGGATGGTCGAGCAGTACTTC.

The V gene is TRBV5-1, the J gene TRBJ2-1; 12 bases agree with TRBD2. Germline CDR1 and CDR2: SGHRS and YFSETQ. V lost 4 bases to trimming and J lost 5 bases; unmatched junction nucleotides: 7. The CDR3 totals 16 residues. The CDR3 loop is CASSRRTSGINNEQFF. In nucleotides, the CDR3 is TGCGCCAGCAGCCGTCGGACTAGCGGGATTAACAATGAGCAGTTCTTC.

The CDR3 reads CASAGTGLHEQYF. The CDR3 DNA follows: TGTGCCAGCGCCGGGACAGGGCTCCACGAGCAGTACTTC. The rearrangement joins TRBV12-3 or TRBV12-4 to TRBJ2-7, with TRBD1 matching 9 bases. Germline trimming cut 8 bases from V and 5 bases from J; bases unmatched to any gene: 7. This CDR3 is 13 amino acids long.

The chain recombines TRBV12-3 or TRBV12-4 with TRBJ1-5; 7 nucleotides line up with TRBD1. With V trimmed by 6 bases and J by 5 bases, 4 bases remained unmatched. This CDR3 has 13 amino acids. The CDR3, as DNA: TGTGCCAGCAGGCGGACAGGTGATCAGCCCCAGCATTTT. Protein product: CASRRTGDQPQHF.

J is TRBJ1-5 and V is TRBV19; tentatively, D is TRBD1 (5 bases). CDR3 length: 14 amino acids. Germline V gene lookup returns CDR1 LNHDA and CDR2 SQIVND (reference sequence). V was pared by 7 bases and J by 7 bases, with 17 bases between. CDR3 sequence: CASTWGGISQPQHF. CDR3 coding DNA: TGTGCCAGTACCTGGGGGGGAATCAGCCAGCCCCAGCATTTT.

The gene calls are TRBV12-3 or TRBV12-4 and TRBJ1-5; D is unclear. V shed 6 bases and J shed 7 bases, with 13 bases lying between them. This CDR3 region has 13 residues. CDR3 nucleotides: TGTGCCAGCAGGGAACGGGTTGGCCAGCCCCAGCATTTT. It translates to CASRERVGQPQHF.

This sequence joins TRBV30 and TRBJ1-2; D uncertain. V lost 7 bases, J lost 0 bases, and 18 bases lay in between. Germline lookup yields CDR1 GTSNPN and CDR2 SVGIG (reference sequence). This CDR3 has 15 amino acids. The chain's CDR3 is CALDLSADSNYGYTF. CDR3 bases: TGTGCCTTAGACCTTAGCGCGGACTCTAACTATGGCTACACCTTC.

CDR3 nucleotides: TGTGCCAGCAGTTTGCCCGGGACACCCACCTACAATGAGCAGTTCTTC. Amino acid sequence: CASSLPGTPTYNEQFF. The chain recombines TRBV28 with TRBJ2-1; D perhaps matches TRBD1 (6 bases). This CDR3 is 16 amino acids long. Trimming left V 3 bases short and J 2 bases short, with 14 bases between. Looked up from germline, CDR1 is MDHEN and CDR2 is SYDVKM.

The V gene is TRBV10-3, the J gene TRBJ1-1, with 8 nucleotides matching TRBD1. The CDR3 runs to 15 residues. After removal of 7 bases from V and 1 base from J, the junction contained 8 bases not matched to a gene. Looked up from germline, CDR1 is ENHRY and CDR2 is SYGVKD. The CDR3 sequence: CAINSPGTGNTEAFF. The DNA for the CDR3 is TGTGCCATCAATTCCCCCGGGACAGGGAACACTGAAGCTTTCTTT.

V gene TRBV6-1 combines with J gene TRBJ2-7, with 10 bases aligning to TRBD1. Trimming cost V 6 bases and J 4 bases; bases outside gene matches: 6. From germline, CDR1 is MNHNS and CDR2 SASEGT. The CDR3 covers 14 residues. The chain's CDR3 is CASSLGQGLYEQYF. DNA for the CDR3: TGTGCCAGCAGCCTGGGACAGGGGCTGTACGAGCAGTACTTC.

The chain combines TRBV3-1 (or the pseudogene TRBV3-2) with TRBJ2-7; 8 nucleotides line up with TRBD2. V was pared by 4 bases and J by 2 bases, with 4 bases of the junction left unmatched. This CDR3 has 14 amino acids. CDR1 and CDR2 (germline): LGHDT, YNNKEL (reference sequence). The CDR3 here is CASSPGGGTYEQYF. Here the CDR3 DNA reads TGTGCCAGCAGCCCGGGGGGGGGAACCTACGAGCAGTACTTC.

This sequence joins TRBV7-3 and TRBJ2-3, with TRBD2 matching 13 bases. This CDR3 comprises 16 residues. CDR1 is SGHTA and CDR2 is FQGTGA in the germline V gene. With 4 bases clipped from V and 0 bases from J, the junction kept 1 base outside the gene matches. The CDR3 reads CASSWGLAGSTDTQYF. The CDR3 region has the DNA TGTGCCAGCAGCTGGGGACTAGCGGGGAGCACAGATACGCAGTATTTT.

This sequence joins TRBV9 and TRBJ1-1; no clear D gene. The CDR3 extends over 16 amino acids. Germline values: CDR1 SGDLS, CDR2 YYNGEE. Trimming removed 2 bases at V and 4 bases at J, with 18 bases between. This CDR3 is CASSVVIFRGSTEAFF. The CDR3 DNA follows: TGTGCCAGCAGCGTGGTAATCTTTCGAGGGTCCACTGAAGCTTTCTTT.

The chain recombines TRBV5-1 with TRBJ1-6, with D tentatively TRBD1 (6 bases). V dropped 5 bases and J dropped 8 bases, with 8 bases sitting between them. The CDR3 totals 12 residues. Per germline, CDR1 SGHRS and CDR2 YFSETQ. The chain's CDR3 is CASRSGDSPLHF. The CDR3 bases are TGCGCCAGCAGGTCAGGGGATTCACCCCTCCACTTT. The full variable domain, completed using reference TRBV5-1 and TRBJ1-6, is KAGVTQTPRYLIKTRGQQVTLSCSPISGHRSVSWYQQTPGQGLQFLFEYFSETQRNKGNFPGRFSGRQFSNSRSEMNVSTLELGDSALYLCASRSGDSPLHFGNGTRLTVT.

The rearrangement joins TRBV19 to TRBJ2-1; 14 bases fit TRBD2. Trimming cost V 6 bases and J 5 bases; bases outside gene matches: 24. The CDR3 has 22 amino acids. Germline CDR1 and CDR2: LNHDA and SQIVND (reference sequence). The CDR3 bases are TGTGCCAGTAGCTCAACACGGGGACTAGCGGGAGAATTATTTGGGTTTGACAATGAGCAGTTCTTC. Translated, it gives CASSSTRGLAGELFGFDNEQFF.

The gene calls are TRBV9 and TRBJ2-7; 14 bases fit TRBD2. Germline CDR1 is SGDLS and CDR2 is YYNGEE. V was pared by 4 bases and J by 4 bases, with 4 bases of the junction left unmatched. This CDR3 has 15 residues. The CDR3 coding sequence is TGTGCCAGCAGCCCCGGGACTAGCGGGAGTTACGAGCAGTACTTC. It specifies CASSPGTSGSYEQYF. Full variable domain (missing parts from reference TRBV9 and TRBJ2-7): DSGVTQTPKHLITATGQRVTLRCSPRSGDLSVYWYQQSLDQGLQFLIQYYNGEERAKGNILERFSAQQFPDLHSELNLSSLELGDSALYFCASSPGTSGSYEQYFGPGTRLTVT.

The rearrangement links TRBV11-2 to TRBJ2-7; the match to TRBD1 covers 7 bases. Trimming cost V 5 bases and J 5 bases; bases outside gene matches: 6. The CDR3 contains 13 residues. Germline CDR1 and CDR2: SGHAT and FQNNGV. The CDR3: CASSRDRANEQYF. As DNA, the CDR3 is TGTGCCAGCAGCCGTGACAGGGCGAACGAGCAGTACTTC.